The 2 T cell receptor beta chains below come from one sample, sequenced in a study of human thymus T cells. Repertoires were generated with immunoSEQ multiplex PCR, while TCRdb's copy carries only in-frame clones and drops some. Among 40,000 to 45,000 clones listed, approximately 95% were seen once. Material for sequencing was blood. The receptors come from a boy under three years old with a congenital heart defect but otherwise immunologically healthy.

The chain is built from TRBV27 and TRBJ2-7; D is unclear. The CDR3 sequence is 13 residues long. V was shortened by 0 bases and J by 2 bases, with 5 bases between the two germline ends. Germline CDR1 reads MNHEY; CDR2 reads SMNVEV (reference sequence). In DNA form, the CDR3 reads TGTGCCAGCAGTTTATCGTCCCCCTACGAGCAGTACTTC. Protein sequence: CASSLSSPYEQYF.

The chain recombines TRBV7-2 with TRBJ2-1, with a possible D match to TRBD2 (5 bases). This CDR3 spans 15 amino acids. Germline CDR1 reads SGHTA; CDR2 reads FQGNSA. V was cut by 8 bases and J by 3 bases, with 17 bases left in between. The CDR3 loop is CASGPRTSFYNEQFF. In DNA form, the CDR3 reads TGTGCCAGCGGACCCCGGACTTCGTTCTACAATGAGCAGTTCTTC.